The 18 T cell receptor beta chains below all came from one sample that was sequenced in a study of blood T cell repertoires in COVID-19. TCRdb's table, derived via immunoSEQ multiplex PCR, lists solely in-frame clones and lacks some. The sample has tens of thousands of clones, approximately 84% seen once. Sequencing was done on a sample of peripheral blood. The receptors come from a man between 65 and 85 years old with acute or convalescent COVID-19.

This rearrangement joins TRBV7-9 to TRBJ2-1, with 9 bases lining up with TRBD1. Losses at the gene ends were 6 bases for V and 7 bases for J; bases not matched to a gene: 7. The CDR3 has 14 residues. Germline V CDR1 and CDR2: SEHNR, FQNEAQ (reference sequence). DNA of the CDR3: TGTGCCAGCAGTTCGGACAGGGGATGGAATGAGCAGTTCTTC. It yields the protein CASSSDRGWNEQFF.

The chain combines TRBV18 with TRBJ1-6, with D possibly matching TRBD1 (5 bases). Between the trimmed V and J ends, which lost 4 bases and 8 bases, there was a span of 18 bases. The V gene's germline CDR1 is KGHSH and CDR2 LQKENI. This CDR3 has 16 residues. This chain's CDR3 is CASSRSLGGAHSPLHF. DNA for the CDR3: TGTGCCAGCTCACGTTCCCTGGGAGGGGCGCATTCACCCCTCCACTTT.

The V and J genes are TRBV5-1 and TRBJ2-1; 7 positions agree with TRBD1. The CDR3 has 15 residues. The V segment lost 4 bases and the J segment 5 bases; nucleotides outside the gene matches: 9. Per germline, CDR1 SGHRS and CDR2 YFSETQ. In DNA, the CDR3 is TGCGCCAGCAGCACGTCCCGGGACAGTGACAATGAGCAGTTCTTC. Translation gives CASSTSRDSDNEQFF.

There are a few counts of this clone. The chain joins TRBV3-1 (or the pseudogene TRBV3-2) to TRBJ2-7, with 8 bases identical to TRBD2. Germline CDR1 reads LGHDT; CDR2 reads YNNKEL (reference sequence). V lost 2 bases, J lost 4 bases, and 4 bases stayed unmatched. The CDR3 is 14 residues long. CDR3 protein: CASSQFTSGYEQYF. In nucleotides, the CDR3 is TGTGCCAGCAGCCAATTTACTAGCGGTTACGAGCAGTACTTC.

CDR3 bases: TGTGCCAGCAGCCAATTTAGAGGCAAGCAGTTCTTC. Translation: CASSQFRGKQFF. The chain employs TRBV14 and TRBJ2-1; D not resolved. V was trimmed by 2 bases and J by 11 bases, leaving 10 bases between them. This CDR3 comprises 12 residues. Germline loops: CDR1 SGHDN, CDR2 FVKESK.

In its sample, this clone was seen once. This chain joins TRBV30 and TRBJ2-1; 7 bases match TRBD2. Germline CDR1 is GTSNPN and CDR2 is SVGIG (reference sequence). The V gene end was trimmed by 0 bases and the J gene end by 0 bases; junction bases not matched to a gene: 2. The CDR3 is made up of 15 amino acids. DNA for the CDR3: TGTGCCTGGAGTGTCGGCGGGAGCTCCTACAATGAGCAGTTCTTC. As protein: CAWSVGGSSYNEQFF.

The chain recombines TRBV6-5 with TRBJ1-1, with 8 positions matching TRBD1. Trimming removed 6 bases from V and 6 bases from J; junction bases left unmatched: 6. In germline, CDR1 is MNHEY, CDR2 SVGAGI. There are 13 residues in the CDR3. The CDR3 DNA follows: TGTGCCAGCAGGTGGAACAGGGGGTCTGAAGCTTTCTTT. Translation gives CASRWNRGSEAFF.

J is TRBJ2-6 and V is TRBV6-6, with unresolved D. V was shortened by 6 bases and J by 0 bases, with 9 bases between the two germline ends. This CDR3 has 15 amino acids. Germline V lookup: CDR1 MNHNY, CDR2 SVGAGI (reference sequence). The DNA of the CDR3 is TGTGCCAGCAGACATCCTTACTCTGGGGCCAACGTCCTGACTTTC. Residues: CASRHPYSGANVLTF.

The V call is TRBV19, the J call TRBJ2-4; D may be TRBD1 (6 bases). The germline gives CDR1 LNHDA, CDR2 SQIVND (reference sequence). V lost 3 bases and J lost 0, with 15 bases in between. This CDR3 comprises 17 residues. The DNA of the CDR3 is TGTGCCAGTAGTATCCCCTCCGGACAGCGAGCCAAAAACATTCAGTACTTC. It codes for CASSIPSGQRAKNIQYF.

The chain is built from TRBV3-1 (or the pseudogene TRBV3-2) and TRBJ2-1; D is possibly TRBD2 (6 bases). There are 14 residues in the CDR3. Per the germline V gene, CDR1 is LGHDT and CDR2 is YNNKEL (reference sequence). The V gene lost 4 bases and the J gene lost 3 bases, with 10 bases spanning the gap. The CDR3 nucleotides are TGTGCCAGCAGCCCCCGGCGGGACTACAATGAGCAGTTCTTC. Amino acids: CASSPRRDYNEQFF.

V and J are TRBV28 and TRBJ1-2, with 7 positions matching TRBD1. Germline assignment: CDR1 MDHEN and CDR2 SYDVKM. This CDR3 comprises 13 residues. The ends lost 6 bases at V and 2 bases at J; junction bases unmatched: 3. The CDR3 DNA is TGTGCCAGCAGACCACAGGGGAACTATGGCTACACCTTC. Amino acid sequence: CASRPQGNYGYTF.

This chain joins TRBV4-1 and TRBJ2-5; 8 nucleotides agree with TRBD2. The CDR3 totals 14 residues. V trimming: 2 bases; J trimming: 9 bases; junction bases outside the gene matches: 8. Germline V gene sequence: CDR1 MGHRA, CDR2 YSYEKL. The DNA for the CDR3 is TGCGCCAGCAGCCAACCGGGACTAGTGAAGGCCCAGTACTTC. Protein product: CASSQPGLVKAQYF.

The rearrangement links TRBV9 to TRBJ2-5, with TRBD2 matching 12 bases. J gave up 3 bases and V 5 bases, and 2 bases lay outside the gene matches. From germline, CDR1 is SGDLS and CDR2 YYNGEE. The CDR3 has 14 amino acids. Here the CDR3 reads CASSRLAGEETQYF. For the CDR3, the DNA is TGTGCCAGCAGTCGACTAGCGGGAGAAGAGACCCAGTACTTC.

The chain couples TRBV7-2 to TRBJ1-2, with D tentatively TRBD1 (6 bases). CDR1 SGHTA and CDR2 FQGNSA come from the germline V gene. Trimming left V 1 base short and J 0 bases short, with 9 bases between. The CDR3 totals 15 residues. The DNA for the CDR3 is TGTGCCAGCAGCTTAGAAAGGACAGCTAACTATGGCTACACCTTC. As protein: CASSLERTANYGYTF.

V usage is TRBV28 and J usage is TRBJ1-3, with D uncertain. The length of the CDR3 is 15 residues. The germline gives CDR1 MDHEN, CDR2 SYDVKM. The V gene lost 5 bases and the J gene lost 0 bases, with 11 bases spanning the gap. The CDR3, as DNA: TGTGCCAGCAGTCACGGAGGGTTCTCTGGAAACACCATATATTTT. Translation: CASSHGGFSGNTIYF.

This clone was found once. CDR3 protein: CAWSVHSGNTIYF. DNA for the CDR3: TGTGCCTGGAGTGTACACTCTGGAAACACCATATATTTT. The chain links TRBV30 to TRBJ1-3; D is unclear. Germline loops: CDR1 GTSNPN, CDR2 SVGIG (reference sequence). The CDR3 runs 13 residues. V lost 0 bases to trimming and J lost 0 bases, with 3 bases between them.

This chain joins TRBV19 and TRBJ2-5, with TRBD2 matching over 16 bases. Trimming at V came to 4 bases and at J to 2 bases, leaving 4 bases not matched to a gene. The CDR3 has 17 amino acids. Germline loops: CDR1 LNHDA, CDR2 SQIVND (reference sequence). Here the CDR3 reads CASSNPGLAGGQETQYF. CDR3 coding DNA: TGTGCCAGTAGTAATCCGGGACTAGCGGGAGGGCAAGAGACCCAGTACTTC.

The chain links TRBV7-2 to TRBJ1-1, with 8 nucleotides matching TRBD1. V trimming: 5 bases; J trimming: 1 base; junction bases outside the gene matches: 9. The germline gives CDR1 SGHTA, CDR2 FQGNSA. This CDR3 comprises 16 residues. CDR3: CASSVQADRANTEAFF. The CDR3 coding sequence is TGTGCCAGCAGCGTCCAAGCGGACAGGGCGAACACTGAAGCTTTCTTT.